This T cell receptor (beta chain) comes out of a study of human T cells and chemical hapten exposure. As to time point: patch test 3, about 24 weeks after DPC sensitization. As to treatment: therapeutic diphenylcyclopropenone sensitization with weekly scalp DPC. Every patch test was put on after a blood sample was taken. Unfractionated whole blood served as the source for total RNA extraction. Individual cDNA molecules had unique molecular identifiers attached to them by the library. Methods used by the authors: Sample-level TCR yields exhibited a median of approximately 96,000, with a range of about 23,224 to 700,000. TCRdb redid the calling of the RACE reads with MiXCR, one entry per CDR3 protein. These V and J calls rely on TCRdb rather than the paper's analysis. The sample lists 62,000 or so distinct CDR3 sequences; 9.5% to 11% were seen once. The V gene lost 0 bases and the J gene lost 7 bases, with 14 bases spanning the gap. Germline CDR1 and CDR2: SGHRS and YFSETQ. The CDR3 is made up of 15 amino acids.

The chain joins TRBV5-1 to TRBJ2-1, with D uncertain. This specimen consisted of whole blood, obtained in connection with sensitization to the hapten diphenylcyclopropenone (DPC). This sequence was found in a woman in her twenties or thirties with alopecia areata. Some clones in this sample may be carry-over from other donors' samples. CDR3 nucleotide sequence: TGCGCCAGCAGCTTGGGTACCCGGGTGGGGAATGAGCAGTTCTTC. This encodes CASSLGTRVGNEQFF.